This TCR beta chain stems from a study of Ad26.COV2.S vaccination and SARS-CoV-2 variants. Study information: COV1001, an Ad26.COV2.S trial, supplied this vaccine-arm donor. The study gave Ad26.COV2.S intramuscularly, once or twice 56 days apart. General study points: CD8+ and CD4+ T cells specific for spike reportedly responded with substantial breadth after vaccination.

About this clone itself: Its antigen is unidentified.

Libraries were prepared by immunoSEQ multiplex PCR; TCRdb keeps only in-frame clonotypes and omits some of them. The table includes approximately 350,000 clones, 80% to 90% detected once. As to treatment: approximately 18 received Ad26.COV2.S at low or high dose, single or two shots; a few received placebo; per-sample allocation not given. Sampling was done on day 63 after the first vaccine or placebo injection. This TCR was sampled from a person aged 18-60 years who received the Ad26.COV2.S COVID-19 vaccine or a placebo. The specimen was peripheral blood, collected in a trial of Ad26.COV2.S vaccine versus placebo.

CDR3 sequence reads: CASSPRQGLGAFF. The CDR3 DNA sequence: TGTGCCAGCAGTCCGAGACAGGGATTAGGAGCTTTCTTT. The chain is built from TRBV6-5 and TRBJ1-1; the match to TRBD1 covers 7 bases. V gave up 5 bases and J gave up 10 bases; unmatched junction bases: 10. CDR3 length: 13 residues. Germline V CDR1 and CDR2: MNHEY, SVGAGI.